This TCR beta chain derives from a study of cytomegalovirus exposure and HLA in healthy donors. General observations from the study: Listed as cytomegalovirus-associated were 150 to 200 TCR beta chains.

This CDR3 has 11 amino acids. CDR1 SQVTM and CDR2 ANQGSEA come from the germline V gene. V lost 3 bases, J lost 9 bases, and 9 bases lay in between. Details on this clone: Its antigen is not identified.

Primers included in the PCR were 60 Vbeta and 13 Jbeta primers. Sequencing used immunoSEQ multiplex PCR; TCRdb keeps in-frame clones, though not all of them. The sample includes 90,000 to 150,000 clones, about three quarters of them seen just once. This clonotype was sampled from a middle-aged woman in good health and CMV-seropositive. The chain is built from TRBV29-1 and TRBJ2-1; D is possibly TRBD2 (6 bases). Sequencing was carried out using PBMCs. This CDR3 is CSVDAGTEQFF. The CDR3 coding sequence is TGCAGCGTTGACGCGGGAACTGAGCAGTTCTTC.